The rows below give T cell receptor beta chains drawn from one sample of a study of Graves' ophthalmopathy and Graves' hyperthyroidism. TCRdb analysed the multiplex PCR reads with MiXCR anew, one entry per CDR3 protein. The sample lists roughly 1.1 million distinct CDR3 sequences, about two fifths occurring once. The specimen sequenced was peripheral blood or thyroid tissue (not recorded which). The receptors were gathered from an adult man with Graves' hyperthyroidism. The CDR3 runs from the conserved cysteine through the conserved F or W. The order of the fields is J gene, V gene, CDR3 protein.

TRBJ2-7	TRBV12-3/TRBV12-4	CASSRATGTGGAEYF
TRBJ1-3	TRBV7-2	CASSSGVGVSGNTIYF
TRBJ2-7	TRBV10-3	CAAANTRTGNEQYF
TRBJ2-2	TRBV19	CASSPLGGPGNTGELFF
TRBJ2-5	TRBV15	CATSKRIRWTKETQYF
TRBJ1-2	TRBV9	CASSQDRDFNYGYTF
TRBJ2-1	TRBV15	CATSRESAGLAYNEQFF
TRBJ1-5	TRBV6-5	CASSDGQINQPQHF
TRBJ2-7	TRBV29-1	CSVTGMRGGEQYF
TRBJ1-2	TRBV12-3/TRBV12-4	CASSKDRGHGGYTF
TRBJ2-2	TRBV10-3	CAIRENTGRLFF
TRBJ1-1	TRBV30	CAWRLPVLTEAFF
TRBJ1-1	TRBV10-1	CASSRMALRPEAFF
TRBJ1-2	TRBV11-2	CASSSTGLAYGYTF
TRBJ1-1	TRBV29-1	CSVVRVGVNTEAFF
TRBJ2-7	TRBV7-2	CASSYTSSDEQYF
TRBJ2-7	TRBV10-3	CAISGDRSGGYEQYF
TRBJ2-7	TRBV7-9	CASSPGGPEFGNEQYF
TRBJ2-5	TRBV5-8	CASSVVQEETQYF
TRBJ1-1	TRBV29-1	CSVALQSNTEAFF
TRBJ1-6	TRBV7-8	CASSPRDSFSYNSPLHF
TRBJ2-7	TRBV7-2	CASSAGTYEQYF
TRBJ1-2	TRBV10-3	CAITGAETNYGYTF
TRBJ1-5	TRBV7-9	CASSPWGANQPQHF
TRBJ1-2	TRBV29-1	CSVRDSNYGYTF
TRBJ1-1	TRBV20-1	CSALGRVRTEAFF
TRBJ2-2	TRBV6-1	CASSDIRGLWLFF
TRBJ2-2	TRBV4-1	CASSQAGGGGELFF
TRBJ2-7	TRBV24-1	CATSDSRHGYEQYF
TRBJ1-5	TRBV4-3	CASSQGQGGNQPQHF
TRBJ2-2	TRBV6-6	CASSYSIGDTNTGELSW
TRBJ2-5	TRBV7-7	CASSLATLEETQYF
TRBJ1-3	TRBV6-5	CASSHDGGSGNTIYF
TRBJ1-5	TRBV20-1	CSARGVNNQPQHF
TRBJ1-5	TRBV5-5	CASSRTGGEDQPQHF
TRBJ2-7	TRBV29-1	CSVVVTGREGLYGQYF
TRBJ2-5	TRBV7-3	CASSLNGGGAHGETQYF
TRBJ1-5	TRBV19	CASSISGGRQPQHF
TRBJ1-5	TRBV10-3	CASSEVPGAQNQPQHF
TRBJ2-7	TRBV19	CASSVDRVTYEQYF
TRBJ1-1	TRBV5-1	CASRLGESEAFF
TRBJ2-5	TRBV5-5	CASIDQRGGETQYF
TRBJ2-2	TRBV4-3	CASRAGPTTGELFF
TRBJ2-2	TRBV15	CATSRDVVTSGAGGELFF
TRBJ1-5	TRBV9	CASSPRGDPSSNQPQHF
TRBJ1-5	TRBV30	CAWSEAAGQPQHF
TRBJ2-2	TRBV7-6	CASSLGQGGSGELFF
TRBJ2-7	TRBV20-1	CSASFGEQYF
TRBJ2-5	TRBV12-3/TRBV12-4	CASRNTGEGGETQYF
TRBJ1-2	TRBV7-9	CASSYRTGLWTF
TRBJ2-5	TRBV24-1	CATSEGQYLQETQYF
TRBJ1-3	TRBV5-6	CASSNPDRGASGNTIYF